These T cell receptor beta chains were read from a single sample in a study of PD-1 blockade in classical Hodgkin lymphoma. Assay used: immunoSEQ multiplex PCR; TCRdb lists only in-frame clones, some missing. The sample carries 30,000 to 50,000 clones, about three quarters recorded once. Sequences were derived from peripheral blood mononuclear cells (PBMCs), sampled at baseline. All receptors come from a human donor with classical Hodgkin lymphoma. Each CDR3 is given without its conserved first and last residue. Only some rows state a clone size, as once, few, many or a class for expanded clones.

NA	TRBV18	TRBJ2-7	12	ASSPGLAGDEQY
NA	TRBV6-4	TRBJ2-3	12	ASSSTFYGDTQY
NA	TRBV18	TRBJ1-2	10	ASSPRADGYT
NA	TRBV29-1	TRBJ1-4	13	SVQPVGQVNEKLF
NA	TRBV19	TRBJ2-2	14	ASSPRDRGPTGELF
NA	TRBV28	TRBJ2-7	15	ASSLVGASGRRDEQY
few	TRBV5-1	TRBJ2-5	15	ASSFGGGIGAAETQY
NA	TRBV7-9	TRBJ1-1	11	ASSLGDRAEAF
NA	TRBV5-4	TRBJ1-6	17	ASSRRVGTGASYNSPLH
NA	TRBV4-1	TRBJ2-5	12	ASSQVAVQETQY
once	TRBV28	TRBJ1-1	13	ASSPPGGKNAEAF
NA	TRBV7-9	TRBJ2-3	10	ASSGGGDTQY
NA	TRBV18	TRBJ2-7	11	ASSPSGALEQY
NA	TRBV5-1	TRBJ1-2	14	ASSLAHGGENYGYT
NA	TRBV27	TRBJ1-5	11	ASSWGYNQPQH
few	TRBV6-5	TRBJ1-2	11	ASSNAGNYGYT
NA	TRBV27	TRBJ2-1	14	ASSPIAPSSYNEQF
NA	TRBV4-3	TRBJ2-3	16	ASSQSPQAGGGTDTQY
NA	TRBV29-1	TRBJ1-1	15	SVPRPGQLSMNTEAF
NA	TRBV2	TRBJ2-5	9	ASSRQETQY
NA	TRBV10-3	TRBJ2-7	10	AIGLLGGEQY
NA	TRBV29-1	TRBJ1-3	12	SVGTGGVGNTIY
NA	TRBV6-5	TRBJ2-7	13	ASSYGGSAVYEQY